Below, 8 T cell receptor beta chains from the same sample are listed, as sequenced in a study of shared clonotypes between healthy human individuals. Sequencing was performed with immunoSEQ multiplex PCR; in TCRdb, only in-frame clones are kept and a portion is missing. The profile shows about 610,000 clones, more than 95% of them singletons. Sequenced sample: naive CD4+ T cells sorted from blood. Noted subset: CD45RA+ positively selected. The origin of the receptors is a woman aged 25 to 39 in good health.

V is TRBV5-1 and J is TRBJ2-7; possibly TRBD1 for D (6 bases). The CDR3 loop spans 14 amino acids. Looked up from germline, CDR1 is SGHRS and CDR2 is YFSETQ. Trimming stripped 0 bases from V and 2 bases from J, with 9 bases between. The CDR3 protein is CASSLGQAAYEQYF. The CDR3 DNA is TGCGCCAGCAGCTTGGGACAGGCAGCCTACGAGCAGTACTTC.

This clone was seen only once. The J gene is TRBJ2-2, the V gene TRBV2, with D possibly being TRBD1 (5 bases). CDR3 length equals 15 residues. Germline values: CDR1 SNHLY, CDR2 FYNNEI. V lost 6 bases, J lost 0 bases, and 11 bases lay in between. CDR3 loop: CASRERTTNTGELFF. The DNA of the CDR3 is TGTGCCAGCAGGGAACGGACAACGAACACCGGGGAGCTGTTTTTT. The full variable domain, in which reference TRBV2 and TRBJ2-2 provide the parts outside the CDR3, is EPEVTQTPSHQVTQMGQEVILRCVPISNHLYFYWYRQILGQKVEFLVSFYNNEISEKSEIFDDQFSVERPDGSNFTLKIRSTKLEDSAMYFCASRERTTNTGELFFGEGSRLTVL.

The chain couples TRBV19 to TRBJ2-1, with 7 bases matching TRBD1. With 2 bases clipped from V and 5 bases from J, the junction kept 0 bases outside the gene matches. Germline assignment: CDR1 LNHDA and CDR2 SQIVND (reference sequence). This CDR3 region has 13 residues. For the CDR3, the DNA is TGTGCCAGTAGTATAAGGGGGCACAATGAGCAGTTCTTC. It encodes CASSIRGHNEQFF.

CDR3 in amino acids: CASGLPNRGRPPSGANVLTF. The CDR3 coding sequence is TGTGCTAGTGGTTTGCCGAACAGGGGGCGTCCCCCCTCTGGGGCCAACGTCCTGACTTTC. This chain links TRBV12-5 with TRBJ2-6, with TRBD1 identical over 9 bases. The length of the CDR3 is 20 residues. Germline values: CDR1 LGHNT, CDR2 FRNRAP. The V and J ends lost 2 bases and 0 bases, in that order; junction bases with no gene match: 11.

The chain joins TRBV7-9 to TRBJ1-5, with D possibly matching TRBD1 (5 bases). The V and J ends lost 5 bases and 3 bases respectively, with 11 bases between them. The CDR3 is made up of 14 amino acids. Germline CDR1 is SEHNR and CDR2 is FQNEAQ (reference sequence). DNA for the CDR3: TGTGCCAGCAGCCCCCCAGGGATCAATCAGCCCCAGCATTTT. Its translation: CASSPPGINQPQHF.

This sequence joins TRBV5-1 and TRBJ2-3; D not resolved. V was clipped by 6 bases and J by 8 bases, with 16 bases between them. The CDR3 has 13 residues. The V gene's germline CDR1 is SGHRS and CDR2 YFSETQ. The CDR3 DNA sequence: TGCGCCAGCACCAGCCACGACCCGGGTACGCAGTATTTT. The encoded protein is CASTSHDPGTQYF.

A note on this clone: The identical CDR3 is also encoded by other nucleotide sequences in the sample. V usage is TRBV18 and J usage is TRBJ2-5; D is unresolved. From germline, CDR1 is KGHSH and CDR2 LQKENI. V lost 2 bases to trimming and J lost 1 base, with 5 bases between them. This CDR3 contains 13 residues. CDR3 region: CASSPAVQETQYF. DNA of the CDR3: TGTGCCAGCTCACCAGCAGTCCAAGAGACCCAGTACTTC.

This chain connects TRBV19 to TRBJ1-3; no clear D. The V end lost 6 bases, the J end lost 0 bases, and 9 bases lay between the germline ends. Germline V gene lookup returns CDR1 LNHDA and CDR2 SQIVND (reference sequence). This CDR3 has 14 amino acids. The CDR3 bases are TGTGCCAGTAGGGAACAGACCTCTGGAAACACCATATATTTT. Its protein product is CASREQTSGNTIYF.